This T cell receptor (beta chain) was captured in a study of CD8 T cells in ankylosing spondylitis (dated by TCRdb to the late 2010s). Regarding the complete study: The study set out to find disease-linked TCR variants by profiling T cell receptor beta repertoires in ankylosing spondylitis patients and healthy donors. The full study cohort was made up of about two dozen ankylosing spondylitis patients and some 100 healthy donors. Peripheral blood was sampled, and synovial fluid was also collected from ankylosing spondylitis patients. Paper-wide results and their limitations: Significant enrichment of the disease-linked clones was reported in matched synovial fluid samples from ankylosing spondylitis patients. Some motif variants had previously been reported in the synovial fluid and blood of reactive arthritis patients, which suggests shared mechanisms of disease initiation. Blood from ankylosing spondylitis patients appeared to be characterized by a TCR beta motif made up of about 8 highly homologous amino acid variants. The disease-linked clones had a CD8+ phenotype and were found at relatively low frequencies in peripheral blood.

A word on this clonotype: Its antigen is currently not known. The sample holds no much larger clone one base away, and base qualities are not on file.

The data were produced on an Illumina HiSeq 2500. Quantitative 5'-RACE with molecular barcodes was the method used to prepare the TCR beta libraries. Turning to the authors' computational methods: Disease-linked TCR variants were identified with a new computational method built on a probabilistic model of VDJ rearrangement. Clones were called with MiXCR by TCRdb after fastp trimmed the public reads at Q25, and only in-frame beta chains were retained. Merged by CDR3 protein, the rows form single entries marked with the most common genes and DNA. The authors' filters were not applied to this entry. This sample is represented by 470,000 or so distinct CDR3 sequences; 20% to 30% of them were singletons. The ten largest make up 0.89% of the sample. Trimming costs V 2 bases and J 5 bases, and their ends lie 11 bases apart. CDR1 LGHDT and CDR2 YNNKEL were looked up in the germline V gene (reference sequence). The CDR3 sequence holds 14 residues, the cysteine and phenylalanine included. This entry keeps only the CDR3 DNA: 42 bases, framed from base 1.

The rearrangement joined TRBV3-1 to TRBJ2-3; a tentative D call is TRBD2 (6 bases match). The sequencing input was blood, either unsorted or a sorted T cell fraction (not recorded which). The sequence was collected from a male donor with ankylosing spondylitis. The DNA sequence follows: TGTGCCAGCAGCCAACGACTAGAACGAGATACGCAGTATTTT. Its protein product is CASSQRLERDTQYF.